This T cell receptor beta chain derives from a study of CD8 T cells in ankylosing spondylitis. Overall study results and limits: A subset of motif variants has previously been described in the synovial fluid and blood of reactive arthritis.

Details on this clonotype: Its antigen is unknown. The junction and the germline gene differ at one end; a read error may be behind it.

Quantitative 5'-RACE with molecular barcodes generated TCR beta libraries. TCRdb fed the 5' RACE reads into MiXCR, producing one record per CDR3 protein. This table holds roughly 130,000 distinct CDR3 sequences, roughly 13% found once. The CDR3 covers 14 residues. Germline CDR1 is SSHAT and CDR2 is FNYEAQ (reference sequence). What was sequenced was blood, either unsorted or a sorted T cell fraction (not recorded which). The chain is built from TRBV7-7 and TRBJ2-1; tentative D call: TRBD1 (5 bases). This TCR derives from a female donor with ankylosing spondylitis or in good health (not recorded which). The CDR3 nucleotides read TGTGCTAGCAGCTTAGCTGGCAGGGCAACTGAGCAGTTCTTC. This codes for CASSLAGRATEQFF. Full variable domain (rest looked up from reference TRBV7-7 and TRBJ2-1): GAGVSQSPRYKVTKRGQDVTLRCDPISSHATLYWYQQALGQGPEFLTYFNYEAQPDKSGLPSDRFSAERPEGSISTLTIQRTEQRDSAMYRCASSLAGRATEQFFGPGTRLTVL.